This passage covers 9 T cell receptor beta chains from one sample sequenced in a study of monozygotic twins with inflammatory bowel disease. Using the 5' RACE reads, TCRdb records one entry per CDR3 protein without DNA. The sample table sets out 110,000 to 150,000 distinct CDR3 sequences. Sequenced sample: blood. The source of these receptors is a human donor with ulcerative colitis or Crohn's disease, or a healthy co-twin of an affected twin (not recorded which).

CDR3 residues: CASSQARGTVSYNEQFF. J is TRBJ2-1 and V is TRBV4-2; TCRdb lists TRBD2, though no DNA is available to test this call. The CDR3 totals 17 residues. Germline V gene lookup returns CDR1 LGHNA and CDR2 YNFKEQ.

The chain has TRBV5-1 and TRBJ2-5. The CDR3 has 14 amino acids. Germline lookup yields CDR1 SGHRS and CDR2 YFSETQ. The CDR3 sequence is CASSLGQVQETQYF.

The chain joins TRBV5-1 to TRBJ2-3; TCRdb reports TRBD1, a call that lacks DNA to check it against. The germline CDR1 and CDR2 sequences are SGHRS and YFSETQ. This CDR3 has 16 amino acids. The CDR3 here is CASSLEGTASTDTQYF.

The rearrangement uses TRBV12-3 or TRBV12-4 and TRBJ2-1; TCRdb picks TRBD2, but there is no DNA to check that call. The CDR3 extends over 14 amino acids. This CDR3 reads CASSFPGLVGEQFF.

The chain has TRBV18 and TRBJ2-2; TCRdb reports TRBD1, a call that lacks DNA to check it against. This CDR3 has 12 amino acids. CDR1 and CDR2 (germline): KGHSH, LQKENI. CDR3 region: CASARGAGELFF.

The gene calls are TRBV20-1 and TRBJ2-2. CDR1 is DFQATT and CDR2 is SNEGSKA in the germline V gene (reference sequence). CDR3 length equals 14 residues. This chain's CDR3 is CSASAIFATGELFF.

V is TRBV6-1 and J is TRBJ2-1; the TCRdb call, TRBD2, lacks DNA for checking. The CDR3 is 14 residues long. CDR1 MNHNS and CDR2 SASEGT come from the germline V gene. CDR3 amino acids: CASSRDFSSTQRVF.

The chain employs TRBV28 and TRBJ2-7. The CDR3 sequence is 11 residues long. CDR1 is MDHEN and CDR2 is SYDVKM in the germline V gene. The CDR3 is CASSPMYEQYF.

The V and J genes are TRBV19 and TRBJ2-1; TCRdb outputs TRBD2, but without DNA this stays unchecked. The CDR3 is made up of 16 amino acids. The germline V gene encodes CDR1 LNHDA and CDR2 SQIVND (reference sequence). The CDR3: CASSLPSGMSYNEQFF.